The 6 T cell receptor beta chains below were found in one sample sequenced in a study of T cells in Graves' hyperthyroidism and ophthalmopathy. Amplified regions were TCR beta CDR3 sequences from RNA transcripts. Carried out on the TCR CDR3, a first-round RT-PCR used the HTBI primer set. TCRdb independently ran MiXCR on the multiplex PCR reads; one entry per CDR3 protein. Counted here are 700,000 to 950,000 distinct CDR3 sequences, about 35% occurring once; the ten biggest clones make up less than 40%. Material: blood. Source of these receptors: a woman aged 40 to 50 with Graves' hyperthyroidism.

This clonotype showed up just a few times. The gene calls are TRBV6-2 or TRBV6-3 and TRBJ1-5; TRBD1 agrees at 7 bases. V lost 2 bases, J lost 2 bases, and 9 bases stayed unmatched. Germline V gene sequence: CDR1 MNHEY, CDR2 SVGEGT. The CDR3 spans 17 residues. The chain's CDR3 is CASSYTTPGTGNQPQHF. The CDR3 coding sequence is TGTGCCAGCAGTTACACGACCCCAGGGACAGGCAATCAGCCCCAGCATTTT.

This clonotype was counted between two and nine times. The J gene is TRBJ2-7, the V gene TRBV7-8; 8 bases align to TRBD1. CDR3 length: 13 residues. Looked up from germline, CDR1 is SGHVS and CDR2 is FQNEAQ. Trimming removed 7 bases from V and 9 bases from J; junction bases left unmatched: 11. CDR3 amino acids: CASTPGDRGSQYF. DNA for the CDR3: TGTGCCAGCACCCCCGGAGACAGGGGCTCGCAGTACTTC.

As regards this clonotype: The germline gene is not matched at one end of the junction; a read error may be the cause. The chain is built from TRBV7-9 and TRBJ1-6, with a possible D match to TRBD1 (5 bases). CDR1 SEHNR and CDR2 FQNEAQ come from the germline V gene (reference sequence). The CDR3 consists of 15 residues. CDR3 DNA: TGTGCCAGCAGCTTAAGCAGGGCTGGTGATTCACCCCACCACTTT. Protein product: CASSLSRAGDSPHHF.

This clonotype was counted between two and nine times. The genes are TRBV12-3 or TRBV12-4 and TRBJ2-5; TRBD1 is a possible D gene (6 bases). Between the trimmed V and J ends, which lost 1 base and 5 bases, there was a span of 20 bases. This CDR3 spans 17 amino acids. CDR3 residues: CASSLGSPGHFGETQYF. CDR3 bases: TGTGCCAGCAGTTTAGGGTCCCCGGGACACTTCGGGGAGACCCAGTACTTC.

This clonotype is a singleton in its sample. The V and J genes are TRBV7-9 and TRBJ2-5, with D possibly TRBD2 on 5 matching bases. CDR1 is SEHNR and CDR2 is FQNEAQ in the germline V gene (reference sequence). The V gene lost 4 bases and the J gene lost 5 bases, with 11 bases spanning the gap. The CDR3 sequence is 13 residues long. The CDR3 loop is CASSSPRGETQYF. In DNA form, the CDR3 reads TGTGCCAGCAGCTCGCCGAGAGGGGAGACCCAGTACTTC.

The chain links TRBV4-3 to TRBJ2-2; no firm D call. The CDR3 consists of 17 residues. V was clipped by 4 bases and J by 0 bases, with 15 bases between them. CDR1 is LGHNA and CDR2 is YSLEER in the germline V gene. Here the CDR3 DNA reads TGCGCCAGCAGCCCAAGTGGACGGAACGCGAACACCGGGGAGCTGTTTTTT. It encodes CASSPSGRNANTGELFF.